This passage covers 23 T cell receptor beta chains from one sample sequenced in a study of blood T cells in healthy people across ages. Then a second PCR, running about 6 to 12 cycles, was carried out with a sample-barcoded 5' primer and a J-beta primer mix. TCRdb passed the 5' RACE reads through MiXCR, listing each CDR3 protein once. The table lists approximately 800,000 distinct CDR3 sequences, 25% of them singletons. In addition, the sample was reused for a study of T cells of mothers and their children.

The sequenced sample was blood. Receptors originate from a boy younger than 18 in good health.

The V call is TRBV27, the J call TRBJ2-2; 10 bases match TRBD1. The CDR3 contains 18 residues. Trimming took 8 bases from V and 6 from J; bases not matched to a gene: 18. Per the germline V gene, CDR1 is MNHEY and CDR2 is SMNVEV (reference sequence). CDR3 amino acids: CASGSGTGAWKFAGELFF. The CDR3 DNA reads TGTGCCAGCGGGTCCGGGACAGGGGCTTGGAAATTTGCCGGGGAGCTGTTTTTT.

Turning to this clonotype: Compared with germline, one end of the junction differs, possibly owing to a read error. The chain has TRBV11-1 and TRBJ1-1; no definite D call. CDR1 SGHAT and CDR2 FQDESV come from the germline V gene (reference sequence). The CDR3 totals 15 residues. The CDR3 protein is CASSSSRGGHTEAFF. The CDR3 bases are TGTGCCAGTAGCTCGTCCCGTGGAGGGCACACTGAAGCTTTCTTT.

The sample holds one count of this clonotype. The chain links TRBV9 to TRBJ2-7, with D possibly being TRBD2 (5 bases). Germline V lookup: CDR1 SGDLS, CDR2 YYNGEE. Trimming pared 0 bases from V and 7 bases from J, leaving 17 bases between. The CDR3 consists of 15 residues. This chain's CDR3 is CASSVEGSLGFEQYF. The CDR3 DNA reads TGTGCCAGCAGCGTAGAAGGGAGCTTGGGGTTTGAGCAGTACTTC.

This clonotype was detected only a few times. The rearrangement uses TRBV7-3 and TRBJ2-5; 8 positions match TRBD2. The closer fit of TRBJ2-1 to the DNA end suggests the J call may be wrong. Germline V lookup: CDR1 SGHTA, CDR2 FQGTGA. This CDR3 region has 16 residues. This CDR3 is CASSLGLAGTYNEQFF. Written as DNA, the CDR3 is TGTGCCAGCAGCTTAGGCCTAGCGGGCACCTACAATGAGCAGTTCTTC.

DNA for the CDR3: TGTGCCAGCAGCACCCCGACAGGGTTGGTCGAAAAACTGTTTTTT. Encoded protein: CASSTPTGLVEKLFF. V is TRBV7-9 and J is TRBJ1-4; 7 nucleotides align to TRBD1. V was pared by 5 bases and J by 8 bases, with 11 bases of the junction left unmatched. This CDR3 has 15 amino acids. The germline V gene encodes CDR1 SEHNR and CDR2 FQNEAQ (reference sequence).

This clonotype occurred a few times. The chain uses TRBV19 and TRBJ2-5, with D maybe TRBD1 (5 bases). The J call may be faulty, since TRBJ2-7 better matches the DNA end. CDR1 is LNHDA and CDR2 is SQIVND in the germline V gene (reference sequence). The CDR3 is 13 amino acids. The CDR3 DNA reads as TGTGCCAGTAGTATTTGGGCAGGGAACGAGCAGTACTTC. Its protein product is CASSIWAGNEQYF.

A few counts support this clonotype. The CDR3 region has the DNA TGCAGTGCTTTACCCGACATCCCGTACACTGAAGCTTTCTTT. This gives the protein CSALPDIPYTEAFF. The chain links TRBV20-1 to TRBJ1-1; D not resolved. V was shortened by 5 bases and J by 3 bases, with 16 bases between the two germline ends. In germline, CDR1 is DFQATT, CDR2 SNEGSKA (reference sequence). The CDR3 spans 14 residues.

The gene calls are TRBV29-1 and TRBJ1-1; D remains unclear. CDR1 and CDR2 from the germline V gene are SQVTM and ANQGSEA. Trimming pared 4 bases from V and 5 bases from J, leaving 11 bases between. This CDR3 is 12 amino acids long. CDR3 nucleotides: TGCAGCGTTGGGGTAGGTGAAACTGAAGCTTTCTTT. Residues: CSVGVGETEAFF.

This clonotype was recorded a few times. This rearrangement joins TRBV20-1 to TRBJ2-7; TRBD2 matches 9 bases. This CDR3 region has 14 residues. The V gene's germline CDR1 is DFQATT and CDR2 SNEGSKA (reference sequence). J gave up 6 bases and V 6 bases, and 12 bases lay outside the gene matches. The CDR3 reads CSAKEPGLAFEQYF. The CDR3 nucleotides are TGCAGTGCAAAAGAACCGGGACTAGCCTTCGAGCAGTACTTC.

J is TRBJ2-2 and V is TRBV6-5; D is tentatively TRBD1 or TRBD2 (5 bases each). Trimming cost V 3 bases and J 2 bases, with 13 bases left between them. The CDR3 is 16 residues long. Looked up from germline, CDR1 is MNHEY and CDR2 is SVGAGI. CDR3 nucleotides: TGTGCCAGCAGTTATCCTTCTGGGGGAAACACCGGGGAGCTGTTTTTT. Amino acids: CASSYPSGGNTGELFF.

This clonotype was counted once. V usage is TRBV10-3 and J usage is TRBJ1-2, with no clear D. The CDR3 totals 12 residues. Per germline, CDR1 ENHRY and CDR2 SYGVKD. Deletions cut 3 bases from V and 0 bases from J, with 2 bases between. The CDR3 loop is CAISETNYGYTF. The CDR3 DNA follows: TGTGCCATCAGTGAAACTAACTATGGCTACACCTTC.

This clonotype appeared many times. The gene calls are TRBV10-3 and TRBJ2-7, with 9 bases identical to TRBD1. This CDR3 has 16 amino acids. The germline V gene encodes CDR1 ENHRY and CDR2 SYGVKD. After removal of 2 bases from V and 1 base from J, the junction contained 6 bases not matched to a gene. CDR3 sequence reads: CAISEVGQGRSYEQYF. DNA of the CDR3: TGTGCCATCAGTGAGGTGGGACAGGGTAGGTCCTACGAGCAGTACTTC.

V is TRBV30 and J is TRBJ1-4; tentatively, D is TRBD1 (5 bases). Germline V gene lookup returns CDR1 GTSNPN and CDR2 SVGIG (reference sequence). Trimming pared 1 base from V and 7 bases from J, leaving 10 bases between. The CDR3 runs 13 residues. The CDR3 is CAWSGGTGEKLFF. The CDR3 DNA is TGTGCCTGGAGTGGCGGGACCGGTGAAAAACTGTTTTTT.

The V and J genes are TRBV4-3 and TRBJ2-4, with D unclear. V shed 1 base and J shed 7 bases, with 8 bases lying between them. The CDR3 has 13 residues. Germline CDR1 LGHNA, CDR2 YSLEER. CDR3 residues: CASSQVLGNIQYF. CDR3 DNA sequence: TGCGCCAGCAGCCAAGTCCTGGGGAACATTCAGTACTTC.

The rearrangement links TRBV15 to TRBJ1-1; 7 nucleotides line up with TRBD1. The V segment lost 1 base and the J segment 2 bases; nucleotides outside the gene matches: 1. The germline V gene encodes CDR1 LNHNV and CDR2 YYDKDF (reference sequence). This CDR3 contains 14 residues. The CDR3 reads CATSRGTGNTEAFF. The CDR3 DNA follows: TGTGCCACCAGCAGAGGGACAGGAAACACTGAAGCTTTCTTT.

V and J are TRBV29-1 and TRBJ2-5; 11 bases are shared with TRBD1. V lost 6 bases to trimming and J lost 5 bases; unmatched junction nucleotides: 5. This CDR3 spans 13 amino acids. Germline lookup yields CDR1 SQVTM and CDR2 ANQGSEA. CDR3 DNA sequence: TGCAGCGTATGGACAGGGGGCTTGGAGACCCAGTACTTC. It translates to CSVWTGGLETQYF.

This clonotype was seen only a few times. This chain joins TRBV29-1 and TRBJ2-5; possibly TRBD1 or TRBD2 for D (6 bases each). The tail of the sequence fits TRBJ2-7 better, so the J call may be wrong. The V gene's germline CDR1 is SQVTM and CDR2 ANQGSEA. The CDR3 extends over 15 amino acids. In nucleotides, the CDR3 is TGCAGCGTTGGAATGGGGGGCAGGGCCTCCTACGAGCAGTACTTC. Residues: CSVGMGGRASYEQYF.

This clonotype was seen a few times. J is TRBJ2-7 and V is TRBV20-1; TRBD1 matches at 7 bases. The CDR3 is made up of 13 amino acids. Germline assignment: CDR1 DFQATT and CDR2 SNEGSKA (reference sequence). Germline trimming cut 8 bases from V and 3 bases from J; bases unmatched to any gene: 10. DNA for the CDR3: TGCAGTCTTTTCCGGGACAGCCTCTACGAGCAGTACTTC. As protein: CSLFRDSLYEQYF.

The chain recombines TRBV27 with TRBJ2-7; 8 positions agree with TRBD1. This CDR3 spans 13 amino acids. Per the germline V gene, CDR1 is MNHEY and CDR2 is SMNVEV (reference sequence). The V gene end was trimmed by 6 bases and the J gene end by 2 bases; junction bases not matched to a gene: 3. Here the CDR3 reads CASRVTGAYEQYF. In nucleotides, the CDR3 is TGTGCCAGCAGAGTGACAGGGGCCTACGAGCAGTACTTC.

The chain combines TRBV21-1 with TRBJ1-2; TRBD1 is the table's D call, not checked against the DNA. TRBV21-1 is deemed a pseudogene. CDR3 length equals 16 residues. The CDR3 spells CASSKARGAPLDGYTF. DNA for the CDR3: TGTGCCAGCAGCAAAGCTCGGGGGGCGCCTTTGGATGGCTACACCTTC.

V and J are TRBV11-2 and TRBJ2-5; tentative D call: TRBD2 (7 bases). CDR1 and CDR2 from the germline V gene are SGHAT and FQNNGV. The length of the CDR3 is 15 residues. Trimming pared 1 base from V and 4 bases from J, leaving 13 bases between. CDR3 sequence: CASSLVVGGRETQYF. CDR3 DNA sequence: TGTGCCAGCAGCTTAGTGGTGGGGGGGCGAGAGACCCAGTACTTC.

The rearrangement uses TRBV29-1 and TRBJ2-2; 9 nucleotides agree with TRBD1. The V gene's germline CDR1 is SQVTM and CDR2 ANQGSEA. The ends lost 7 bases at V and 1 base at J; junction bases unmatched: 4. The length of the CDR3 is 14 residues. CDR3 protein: CSGVDRGNTGELFF. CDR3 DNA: TGCAGCGGAGTGGACAGGGGGAACACCGGGGAGCTGTTTTTT.

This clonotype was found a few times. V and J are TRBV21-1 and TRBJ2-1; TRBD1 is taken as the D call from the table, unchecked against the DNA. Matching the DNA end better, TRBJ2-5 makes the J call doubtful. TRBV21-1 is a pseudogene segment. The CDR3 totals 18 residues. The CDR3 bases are TGTGCCAGTAGCAAACGACTTTGGGGCGCTGAGATAAAAGAGACCCAGTACTTC. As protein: CASSKRLWGAEIKETQYF.